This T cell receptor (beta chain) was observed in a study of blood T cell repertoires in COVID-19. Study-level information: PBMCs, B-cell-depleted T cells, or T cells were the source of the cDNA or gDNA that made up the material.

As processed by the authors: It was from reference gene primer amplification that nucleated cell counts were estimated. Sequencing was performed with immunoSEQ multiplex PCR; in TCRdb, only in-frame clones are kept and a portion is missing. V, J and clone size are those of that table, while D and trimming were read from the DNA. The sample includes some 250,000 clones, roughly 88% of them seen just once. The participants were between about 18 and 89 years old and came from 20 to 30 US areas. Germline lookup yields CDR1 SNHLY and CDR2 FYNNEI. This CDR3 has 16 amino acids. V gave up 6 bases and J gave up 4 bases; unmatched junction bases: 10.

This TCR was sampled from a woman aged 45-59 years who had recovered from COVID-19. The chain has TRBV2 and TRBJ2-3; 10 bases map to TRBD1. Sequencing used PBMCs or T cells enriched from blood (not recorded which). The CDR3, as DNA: TGTGCCAGCAGGCCCGGGACAGGGGCGGTCTCAGATACGCAGTATTTT. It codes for CASRPGTGAVSDTQYF.